The clone carrying this T cell receptor beta chain was seen only once. Diagnosis rested on symptoms, serum thyroxine and TRAb, thyroid ultrasound, and orbital computed tomography. These data come from a study of T cells in Graves' hyperthyroidism and ophthalmopathy. TCR beta CDR3 region amplification was performed from RNA transcripts. With the HTBI primer set, the TCR CDR3 went through a first round of RT-PCR. Via MiXCR, TCRdb re-called the multiplex PCR reads, giving one row per CDR3 protein. The sample lists more than 500,000 distinct CDR3 sequences, 14% occurring once. The CDR3 totals 16 residues. J lost 6 bases, V lost 1 base, and 14 bases had no gene match. The germline CDR1 and CDR2 sequences are DFQATT and SNEGSKA (reference sequence).

The receptor comes from a woman between 40 and 55 years old with Graves' hyperthyroidism. The chain employs TRBV20-1 and TRBJ2-7, with 8 bases that match TRBD2. The sample consisted of blood. CDR3 coding DNA: TGCAGTGCTAGAGGAGGGACTAGAGGCGGGACCCCCGAGCAGTACTTC. It specifies CSARGGTRGGTPEQYF.